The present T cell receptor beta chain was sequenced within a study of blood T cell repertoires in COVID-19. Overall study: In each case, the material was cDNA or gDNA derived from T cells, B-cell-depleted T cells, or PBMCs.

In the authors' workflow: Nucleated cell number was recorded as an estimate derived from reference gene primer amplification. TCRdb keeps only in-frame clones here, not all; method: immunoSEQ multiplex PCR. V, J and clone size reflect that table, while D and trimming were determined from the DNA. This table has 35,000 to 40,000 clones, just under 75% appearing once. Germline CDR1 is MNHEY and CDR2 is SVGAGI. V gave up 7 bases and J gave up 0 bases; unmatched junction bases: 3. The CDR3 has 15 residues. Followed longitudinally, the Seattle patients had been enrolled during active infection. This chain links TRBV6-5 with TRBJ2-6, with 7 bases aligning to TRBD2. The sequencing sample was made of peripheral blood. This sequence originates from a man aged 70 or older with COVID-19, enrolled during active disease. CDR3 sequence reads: CASNPGGSGANVLTF. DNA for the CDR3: TGTGCCAGCAACCCGGGGGGCTCTGGGGCCAACGTCCTGACTTTC.